The present TCR beta chain was sequenced within a study of T cell repertoires in cytomegalovirus infection. Germline-derived CDR1 and CDR2 are SEHNR and FQNEAQ (reference sequence). The CDR3 contains 15 residues. Trimming shortened V by 5 bases and J by 10 bases, and 18 bases separated the two germline ends. This clonotype has more than one count but fewer than ten. Its antigen is currently unknown. TCRdb reprocessed the reads with MiXCR, giving one entry per CDR3 protein. The repertoire holds approximately 340,000 distinct CDR3 sequences, just under 30% seen once, with around 20% in the top ten. The clonotype was recovered from a human donor in good health (CMV status not recorded). Some clones in this sample may be carry-over from other donors' samples. The chain is built from TRBV7-9 and TRBJ1-6; D not certain. The sample in question was cultured PBMCs, obtained from culture after CMV antigen stimulation. The DNA of the CDR3 is TGTGCCAGCAGCCCGTACCGGGGAATCGGCTCACCCCTCCACTTT. Translation: CASSPYRGIGSPLHF. Complete variable domain (other parts from reference TRBV7-9 and TRBJ1-6): DTGVSQNPRHKITKRGQNVTFRCDPISEHNRLYWYRQTLGQGPEFLTYFQNEAQLEKSRLLSDRFSAERPKGSFSTLEIQRTEQGDSAMYLCASSPYRGIGSPLHFGNGTRLTVT.